This T cell receptor (beta chain) was captured by sequencing in a study of response to subunit inactivated influenza vaccine. Whole-study results and caveats: Authors suggested each seasonal flu vaccination may recruit only limited numbers of new T cells.

The CDR3 length is 16 residues. V was clipped by 3 bases and J by 5 bases, with 17 bases between them. Looked up from germline, CDR1 is KGHSH and CDR2 is LQKENI. This clonotype has only a few counts. What it binds is not known. TCRdb redid the calling of the RT-PCR reads with MiXCR, one entry per CDR3 protein. The repertoire holds hundreds of thousands of distinct CDR3 sequences, approximately 14% seen once, with around 7.3% in the top ten. The starting material was PBMCs from blood, obtained around 15 days before vaccination. This chain connects TRBV18 to TRBJ2-1; D might be TRBD1 (6 bases). The sequence came from a man in his forties or fifties who received an inactivated influenza vaccine. CDR3 amino acids: CASSPSTGLIHNEQFF. Written as DNA, the CDR3 is TGTGCCAGCTCACCTTCGACAGGTCTGATCCACAATGAGCAGTTCTTC.